This entry describes one T cell receptor (beta chain). Its antigen is unknown. This record comes from a study of Tregs in tolerant kidney transplant recipients. Overall study findings and caveats: Activated donor B cell expansion appeared to reveal the most relevant donor-specific TCRbeta repertoire. Few patients were studied, so findings need validation in larger groups.

Assay used: immunoSEQ multiplex PCR; TCRdb lists only in-frame clones, some missing. The profile covers under 100,000 clones, with approximately 94% appearing a single time and 4.5% to 5% taken by the ten largest. CD4+CD25+CD127- Tregs, CD4+CD25- non-Tregs, CD4 and CD8 cells were sorted. This CDR3 spans 14 amino acids. Trimming cost V 3 bases and J 7 bases; bases outside gene matches: 9. CDR1 is WSHSY and CDR2 is SAAADI in the germline V gene. The sequence came from a human donor in good health. V is TRBV10-2 and J is TRBJ2-7; 7 nucleotides align to TRBD2. The sample was CD8+ T cells from blood. CDR3 coding DNA: TGCGCCAGCAGTGACCGGGGGGACCTCTCTGAGCAGTACTTC. Its protein product is CASSDRGDLSEQYF.